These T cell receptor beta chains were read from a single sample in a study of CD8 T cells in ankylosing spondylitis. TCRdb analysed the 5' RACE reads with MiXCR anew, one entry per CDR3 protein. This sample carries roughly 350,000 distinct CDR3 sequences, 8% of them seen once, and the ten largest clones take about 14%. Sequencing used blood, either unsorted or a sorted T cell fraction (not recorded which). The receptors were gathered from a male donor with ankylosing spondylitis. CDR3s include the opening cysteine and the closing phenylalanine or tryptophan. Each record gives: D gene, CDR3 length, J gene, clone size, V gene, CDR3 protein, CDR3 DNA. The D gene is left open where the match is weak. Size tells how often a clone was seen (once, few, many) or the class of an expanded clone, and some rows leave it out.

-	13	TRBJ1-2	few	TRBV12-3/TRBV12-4	CASSLASDLDYTF	TGTGCCAGCAGTTTAGCCTCCGACCTAGACTACACCTTC
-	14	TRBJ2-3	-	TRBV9	CASSASPWGDTQYF	TGTGCCAGCAGCGCCAGTCCATGGGGAGATACGCAGTATTTT
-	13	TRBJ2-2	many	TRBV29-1	CSATVRNTGELFF	TGCAGCGCAACAGTTAGGAACACCGGGGAGCTGTTTTTT
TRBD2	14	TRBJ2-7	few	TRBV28	CASSLKAGGYEQYF	TGTGCCAGCAGTTTAAAAGCGGGAGGCTACGAGCAGTACTTC
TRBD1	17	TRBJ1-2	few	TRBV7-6	CASSLVVGQVGNYGYTF	TGTGCCAGCAGCTTAGTAGTGGGACAGGTGGGAAACTATGGCTACACCTTC
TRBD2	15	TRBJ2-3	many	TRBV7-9	CASSTWEGVSDTQYF	TGTGCCAGCAGCACCTGGGAGGGTGTTTCAGATACGCAGTATTTT
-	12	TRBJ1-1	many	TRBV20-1	CSASPGYTEAFF	TGCAGTGCCAGTCCGGGATACACTGAAGCTTTCTTT
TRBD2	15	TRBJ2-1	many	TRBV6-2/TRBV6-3	CASSYGLAGGHEQFF	TGTGCCAGCAGTTACGGGCTAGCGGGAGGCCATGAGCAGTTCTTC
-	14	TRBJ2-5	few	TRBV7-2	CASSLGASVETQYF	TGTGCCAGCAGCTTAGGGGCGTCGGTAGAGACCCAGTACTTC
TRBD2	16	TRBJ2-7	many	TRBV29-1	CSVGGLAGDYRYEQYF	TGCAGCGTCGGGGGACTAGCGGGGGACTACCGGTACGAGCAGTACTTC
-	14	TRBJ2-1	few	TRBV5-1	CASSFDRTYNEQFF	TGCGCCAGCAGCTTCGACAGAACCTACAATGAGCAGTTCTTC
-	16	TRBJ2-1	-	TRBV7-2	CASSKGGSGRFNEQFF	TGTGCCAGCAGCAAAGGGGGTAGCGGGCGCTTCAATGAGCAGTTCTTC
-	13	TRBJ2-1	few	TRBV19	CASKVGPYNEQFF	TGTGCCAGTAAGGTAGGACCCTACAATGAGCAGTTCTTC
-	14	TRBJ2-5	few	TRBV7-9	CASSSSGNQETQYF	TGTGCCAGCAGCTCGTCCGGGAACCAAGAGACCCAGTACTTC
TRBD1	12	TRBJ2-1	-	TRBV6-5	CASTRTGVEQFF	TGTGCCAGCACCCGAACAGGGGTTGAGCAGTTCTTC
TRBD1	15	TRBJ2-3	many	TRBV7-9	CASSPGQGHTDTQYF	TGTGCCAGCAGCCCGGGACAGGGTCATACAGATACGCAGTATTTT
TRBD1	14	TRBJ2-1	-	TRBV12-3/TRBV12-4	CASTLGAGGNEQFF	TGTGCCAGCACTTTGGGCGCAGGGGGCAATGAGCAGTTCTTC
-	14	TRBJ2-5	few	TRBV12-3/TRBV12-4	CASSPFRGQETQYF	TGTGCCAGCAGCCCCTTTAGGGGTCAAGAGACCCAGTACTTC
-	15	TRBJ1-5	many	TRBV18	CASSPMRGDNQPQHF	TGTGCCAGCTCACCAATGAGGGGTGACAATCAGCCCCAGCATTTT
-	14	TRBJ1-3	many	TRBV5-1	CASSFLDSGNTIYF	TGCGCCAGCAGCTTTCTGGACTCTGGAAACACCATATATTTT
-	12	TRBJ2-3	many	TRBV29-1	CSVAPSADTQYF	TGCAGCGTTGCCCCGTCCGCAGATACGCAGTATTTT
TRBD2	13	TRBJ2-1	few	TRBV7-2	CASSFQREGEQFF	TGTGCCAGCAGCTTTCAGCGGGAGGGTGAGCAGTTCTTC
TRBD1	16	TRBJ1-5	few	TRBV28	CASSLRTGTSNQPQHF	TGTGCCAGCTCTCTGCGGACAGGCACCTCCAATCAGCCCCAGCATTTT
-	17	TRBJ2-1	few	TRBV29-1	CSAWDTAAAGAYNEQFF	TGCAGCGCTTGGGACACCGCCGCTGCGGGAGCCTACAATGAGCAGTTCTTC
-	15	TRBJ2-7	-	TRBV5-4	CASSLLGGDVGEQYF	TGTGCCAGCAGCTTGTTGGGGGGAGATGTCGGAGAGCAGTACTTC
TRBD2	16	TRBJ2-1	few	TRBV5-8	CASSQRTSGSHNEQFF	TGTGCCAGCAGCCAGCGGACTAGCGGGTCTCACAATGAGCAGTTCTTC